Each of the 32 T cell receptor beta chains below was sequenced from the same sample in a study of T cell repertoires in cytomegalovirus infection. These receptors have no identified antigens. TCRdb called the reads again in MiXCR, with one record for every CDR3 protein. This table holds 400,000 to 600,000 distinct CDR3 sequences, approximately 46% found once. This specimen was cultured PBMCs, taken from culture after CMV antigen stimulation. The source is a human donor in good health (CMV status not recorded). Some clones in this sample may be carry-over from other donors' samples.

This clonotype showed up many times. This chain connects TRBV7-2 to TRBJ1-1, with D tentatively TRBD1 (6 bases). The CDR3 sequence is 13 residues long. Germline V gene lookup returns CDR1 SGHTA and CDR2 FQGNSA. Trimming shortened V by 4 bases and J by 6 bases, and 12 bases separated the two germline ends. The CDR3 reads CASSSDRFAEAFF. As DNA, the CDR3 is TGTGCCAGCAGCTCGGACAGATTTGCTGAAGCTTTCTTT.

The chain carries TRBV4-1 and TRBJ1-5, with D uncertain. The CDR3 contains 15 residues. Trimming took 0 bases from V and 1 from J, leaving 7 bases between them. Germline CDR1 reads MGHRA; CDR2 reads YSYEKL. The CDR3 is CASSQDLVSNQPQHF. The CDR3 DNA sequence: TGCGCCAGCAGCCAAGATTTGGTGAGCAATCAGCCCCAGCATTTT.

The chain recombines TRBV7-6 with TRBJ2-3; D not resolved. Trimming pared 5 bases from V and 9 bases from J, leaving 21 bases between. This CDR3 contains 15 residues. From germline, CDR1 is SGHVS and CDR2 FNYEAQ. As DNA, the CDR3 is TGTGCCAGCAGCACCTCTGTGCGAAACCTTGAGACGCAGTATTTT. It yields the protein CASSTSVRNLETQYF.

The J gene is TRBJ2-5, the V gene TRBV19; no firm D call. Trimming pared 5 bases from V and 3 bases from J, leaving 7 bases between. This CDR3 has 12 residues. Germline CDR1 and CDR2: LNHDA and SQIVND (reference sequence). The CDR3 DNA is TGTGCCAGTAGTGCCTTAGAAGAGACCCAGTACTTC. Translated: CASSALEETQYF.

This clonotype was seen just once. This rearrangement joins TRBV7-4 to TRBJ2-7; the D is unclear. V gave up 5 bases and J gave up 13 bases, with 12 bases separating them. The germline CDR1 and CDR2 sequences are SGHVT and SQSDAQ. The CDR3 length is 10 residues. The chain's CDR3 is CASSRRQKYF. The CDR3 bases are TGTGCCAGCAGCAGAAGGCAGAAATACTTC.

This clonotype was seen only a few times. V usage is TRBV7-2 and J usage is TRBJ2-1; D may be TRBD1 (6 bases). The germline gives CDR1 SGHTA, CDR2 FQGNSA. V was pared by 7 bases and J by 9 bases, with 16 bases between. The CDR3 is 13 amino acids. The CDR3 is CASNRVTASEQFF. DNA of the CDR3: TGTGCCAGCAACAGGGTGACAGCAAGTGAGCAGTTCTTC.

The rearrangement joins TRBV6-5 to TRBJ2-3; a weak D match, TRBD2 (6 bases). Per germline, CDR1 MNHEY and CDR2 SVGAGI. The CDR3 is 17 amino acids. The V end lost 0 bases, the J end lost 0 bases, and 13 bases lay between the germline ends. In DNA form, the CDR3 reads TGTGCCAGCAGTTACTCGATAGGCGCGGGGAGCACAGATACGCAGTATTTT. Its translation: CASSYSIGAGSTDTQYF.

This clonotype was detected a few times. The chain is built from TRBV6-2 or TRBV6-3 and TRBJ1-4; the D is unclear. V lost 2 bases to trimming and J lost 0 bases, with 7 bases between them. CDR3 length equals 15 residues. Germline V gives CDR1 MNHEY, CDR2 SVGEGT. CDR3 sequence reads: CASSYGDATNEKLFF. As DNA, the CDR3 is TGTGCCAGCAGTTACGGAGACGCAACTAATGAAAAACTGTTTTTT.

The V gene is TRBV4-2, the J gene TRBJ2-1, with TRBD2 matching over 8 bases. Germline V gene data show CDR1 as LGHNA and CDR2 as YNFKEQ. Losses at the gene ends were 4 bases for V and 0 bases for J; bases not matched to a gene: 8. The CDR3 runs to 17 residues. The CDR3 loop is CASSREAGARSYNEQFF. The CDR3 DNA is TGTGCCAGCAGCCGGGAAGCGGGGGCCCGCTCCTACAATGAGCAGTTCTTC.

The chain employs TRBV7-9 and TRBJ2-7; D may be TRBD1 or TRBD2 (5 bases each). Trimming pared 5 bases from V and 4 bases from J, leaving 18 bases between. CDR1 SEHNR and CDR2 FQNEAQ come from the germline V gene (reference sequence). The CDR3 contains 15 residues. CDR3 bases: TGTGCCAGCAGCCCCGAGGGGCAGGGATATTACGAGCAGTACTTC. Translating gives CASSPEGQGYYEQYF.

The genes are TRBV12-3 or TRBV12-4 and TRBJ2-5; a possible D gene is TRBD2 (6 bases). The V end was cut by 7 bases, the J end by 10 bases, with 19 bases between. The CDR3 has 13 amino acids. CDR3 region: CASTSGTPSFQYF. The CDR3 coding sequence is TGTGCCAGCACCTCCGGGACTCCCTCGTTCCAGTACTTC.

The genes are TRBV11-2 and TRBJ2-5; D ambiguous. The CDR3 totals 14 residues. V lost 5 bases to trimming and J lost 8 bases, with 18 bases between them. The germline V gene encodes CDR1 SGHAT and CDR2 FQNNGV. CDR3 residues: CASSPQGRMETQYF. The DNA for the CDR3 is TGTGCCAGCAGCCCCCAAGGGCGGATGGAAACCCAGTACTTC.

This clonotype was observed a few times. The chain joins TRBV6-6 to TRBJ2-7; D might be TRBD2 (6 bases). The CDR3 is 14 amino acids. CDR1 and CDR2 (germline): MNHNY, SVGAGI (reference sequence). The V and J ends lost 4 bases and 3 bases respectively, with 13 bases between them. DNA for the CDR3: TGTGCCAGCAGTTCAAGTCTTAGCGGCTACGAGCAGTACTTC. Translating it yields CASSSSLSGYEQYF.

V gene TRBV20-1 combines with J gene TRBJ2-7; 9 bases are shared with TRBD1. Per the germline V gene, CDR1 is DFQATT and CDR2 is SNEGSKA (reference sequence). After removal of 5 bases from V and 0 bases from J, the junction contained 5 bases not matched to a gene. The length of the CDR3 is 14 residues. The CDR3 region has the DNA TGCAGTGCTCACCCGGGACAGGGCTCCTACGAGCAGTACTTC. Translation gives CSAHPGQGSYEQYF.

This clonotype was seen more than once but under ten times. The chain uses TRBV19 and TRBJ1-5; unclear D gene. Germline V gene sequence: CDR1 LNHDA, CDR2 SQIVND (reference sequence). There are 15 residues in the CDR3. Trimming left V 1 base short and J 4 bases short, with 11 bases between. This chain's CDR3 is CASSIVGSNNQPQHF. CDR3 nucleotides: TGTGCCAGTAGTATAGTGGGCTCGAATAATCAGCCCCAGCATTTT. Supplemented by reference TRBV19 and TRBJ1-5, the full variable domain reads DGGITQSPKYLFRKEGQNVTLSCEQNLNHDAMYWYRQDPGQGLRLIYYSQIVNDFQKGDIAEGYSVSREKKESFPLTVTSAQKNPTAFYLCASSIVGSNNQPQHFGDGTRLSIL.

This sequence joins TRBV7-8 and TRBJ2-7, with D perhaps given as TRBD1 or TRBD2 (6 bases each). CDR3 length: 14 residues. CDR1 is SGHVS, CDR2 FQNEAQ, per germline. V was shortened by 3 bases and J by 7 bases, with 16 bases between the two germline ends. The CDR3 loop is CASSLLRGAGEQYF. The CDR3 DNA sequence: TGTGCCAGCAGCTTGCTGAGGGGGGCGGGTGAGCAGTACTTC.

The J gene is TRBJ2-2, the V gene TRBV9; D may be TRBD1 (6 bases). The CDR3 spans 15 residues. Trimming left V 5 bases short and J 4 bases short, with 15 bases between. Germline values: CDR1 SGDLS, CDR2 YYNGEE. As DNA, the CDR3 is TGTGCCAGCAGTGACTCAAGAGGGGGCACCGGGGAGCTGTTTTTT. Translated, it gives CASSDSRGGTGELFF.

This chain uses TRBV28 with TRBJ2-3, with D uncertain. The CDR3 loop spans 13 amino acids. Germline assignment: CDR1 MDHEN and CDR2 SYDVKM. Trimming shortened V by 10 bases and J by 2 bases, and 13 bases separated the two germline ends. The CDR3 nucleotides are TGTGCCATAGGGCTCTACCTCACAGATACGCAGTATTTT. It codes for CAIGLYLTDTQYF. The variable domain in full, completed from reference TRBV28 and TRBJ2-3, reads DVKVTQSSRYLVKRTGEKVFLECVQDMDHENMFWYRQDPGLGLRLIYFSYDVKMKEKGDIPEGYSVSREKKERFSLILESASTNQTSMYLCAIGLYLTDTQYFGPGTRLTVL.

V gene TRBV27 combines with J gene TRBJ1-2; D might be TRBD1 (6 bases). V lost 5 bases and J 5 bases, leaving 18 bases between the germline ends. Germline CDR1 MNHEY, CDR2 SMNVEV (reference sequence). This CDR3 comprises 15 residues. The CDR3 coding sequence is TGTGCCAGCAGTGCGCACAGGGTCCCACCTTATGGCTACACCTTC. It yields the protein CASSAHRVPPYGYTF.

The chain couples TRBV10-3 to TRBJ1-3; D is unclear. V lost 3 bases, J lost 2 bases, and 2 bases lay in between. In germline, CDR1 is ENHRY, CDR2 SYGVKD. The CDR3 runs to 12 residues. The chain's CDR3 is CAISDPGNTIYF. The CDR3, as DNA: TGTGCCATCAGTGACCCTGGAAACACCATATATTTT.

The sample holds many counts of this clonotype. The V gene is TRBV7-6, the J gene TRBJ2-1, with 10 positions matching TRBD2. The CDR3 spans 16 residues. The V and J ends lost 1 base and 7 bases, in that order; junction bases with no gene match: 7. Looked up from germline, CDR1 is SGHVS and CDR2 is FNYEAQ. Written as DNA, the CDR3 is TGTGCCAGCAGCTTAGAACCAGCGGGAGGGACAAATGAGCAGTTCTTC. Translation: CASSLEPAGGTNEQFF.

This clonotype has a count of ten or more. The CDR3, as DNA: TGTGCCAGCAGCTTTATACGGGTGGAATCACCCCTCCACTTT. This sequence encodes CASSFIRVESPLHF. The chain employs TRBV7-2 and TRBJ1-6; D unresolved. This CDR3 region has 14 residues. Germline values: CDR1 SGHTA, CDR2 FQGNSA. Trimming removed 3 bases from V and 10 bases from J, with 13 bases in between.

The V and J genes are TRBV4-1 and TRBJ2-3, with 10 bases aligning to TRBD2. V lost 0 bases to trimming and J lost 3 bases; unmatched junction nucleotides: 6. Germline CDR1 is MGHRA and CDR2 is YSYEKL. The CDR3 is 17 amino acids. The CDR3 region is CASSQEAPSGSTDTQYF. The CDR3 DNA reads TGCGCCAGCAGCCAAGAAGCTCCTAGCGGGAGTACAGATACGCAGTATTTT.

The chain links TRBV7-2 to TRBJ2-1, with TRBD2 matching 12 bases. This CDR3 has 16 amino acids. Trimming cost V 2 bases and J 8 bases; bases outside gene matches: 7. Germline assignment: CDR1 SGHTA and CDR2 FQGNSA. CDR3 loop: CASSLSRLAGGYEQFF. CDR3 nucleotide sequence: TGTGCCAGCAGCTTATCTCGGCTAGCGGGAGGGTATGAGCAGTTCTTC.

V is TRBV7-2 and J is TRBJ1-1; TRBD1 matches 7 bases. Germline V gene sequence: CDR1 SGHTA, CDR2 FQGNSA. Losses at the gene ends were 3 bases for V and 8 bases for J; bases not matched to a gene: 6. CDR3 length: 13 residues. CDR3 coding DNA: TGTGCCAGCAGCTTCCGACAGGGAATAGAAGCTTTCTTT. Translation: CASSFRQGIEAFF.

The gene calls are TRBV7-2 and TRBJ2-7; D is ambiguous. Trimming removed 5 bases from V and 0 bases from J, with 8 bases in between. From germline, CDR1 is SGHTA and CDR2 FQGNSA. The CDR3 has 13 residues. The DNA for the CDR3 is TGTGCCAGCAGCACCCGTCACTCCTACGAGCAGTACTTC. Amino acid sequence: CASSTRHSYEQYF.

The chain has TRBV7-4 and TRBJ1-2; D ambiguous. This CDR3 has 13 amino acids. The germline V and J ends were trimmed by 2 bases and 6 bases, with 10 bases remaining between them. Looked up from germline, CDR1 is SGHVT and CDR2 is SQSDAQ. The CDR3 DNA follows: TGTGCCAGCAGCTTATCCGTGGACGATGGCTACACCTTC. It specifies CASSLSVDDGYTF. Using reference TRBV7-4 and TRBJ1-2 for the parts outside the CDR3, the full variable domain is GAGVSQSPRYKVAKRGRDVALRCDSISGHVTLYWYRQTLGQGSEVLTYSQSDAQRDKSGRPSGRFSAERPERSVSTLKIQRTEQGDSAVYLCASSLSVDDGYTFGSGTRLTVV.

The chain links TRBV7-9 to TRBJ2-3; 7 bases are a match to TRBD2. Germline CDR1 SEHNR, CDR2 FQNEAQ (reference sequence). V lost 4 bases and J lost 1; bases outside the gene matches: 11. This CDR3 is 17 amino acids long. The CDR3 DNA follows: TGTGCCAGCAGCTCGCGGGGCGGGGGACCTCGCACAGATACGCAGTATTTT. This gives the protein CASSSRGGGPRTDTQYF. The full variable domain, in which reference TRBV7-9 and TRBJ2-3 provide the parts outside the CDR3, is DTGVSQNPRHKITKRGQNVTFRCDPISEHNRLYWYRQTLGQGPEFLTYFQNEAQLEKSRLLSDRFSAERPKGSFSTLEIQRTEQGDSAMYLCASSSRGGGPRTDTQYFGPGTRLTVL.

This clonotype was seen only a few times. The chain is built from TRBV7-2 and TRBJ1-6; TRBD1 is a possible D gene (5 bases). Germline V lookup: CDR1 SGHTA, CDR2 FQGNSA. Trimming pared 6 bases from V and 8 bases from J, leaving 14 bases between. CDR3 length: 14 amino acids. CDR3 in DNA: TGTGCCAGCAGTTCTAGGGCAGGGTATTCACCCCTCCACTTT. This codes for CASSSRAGYSPLHF.

This clonotype appeared a single time. V gene TRBV6-1 combines with J gene TRBJ2-3; D ambiguous. The germline V gene has CDR1 MNHNS and CDR2 SASEGT. The CDR3 is 19 residues long. V was cut by 4 bases and J by 0 bases, with 23 bases left in between. The CDR3 sequence is CASSGPLAPRSRSTDTQYF. The CDR3 DNA sequence: TGTGCCAGCAGTGGTCCGTTGGCGCCGCGGAGTCGGAGCACAGATACGCAGTATTTT.

This sequence joins TRBV28 and TRBJ1-2; D remains unclear. The ends were cut back, 2 bases at V and 5 bases at J, with 12 bases in the middle. The CDR3 is 14 amino acids. Germline V gene sequence: CDR1 MDHEN, CDR2 SYDVKM. The chain's CDR3 is CASSLLRIRYGYTF. For the CDR3, the DNA is TGTGCCAGCAGTTTACTCAGGATCCGTTATGGCTACACCTTC.

This chain connects TRBV7-6 to TRBJ1-6, with D unclear. Germline V gene data show CDR1 as SGHVS and CDR2 as FNYEAQ. V lost 8 bases, J lost 9 bases, and 17 bases lay in between. The CDR3 loop spans 14 amino acids. CDR3 nucleotide sequence: TGTGCCAGCCGATCAGTTGCACCGAGTTCACCCCTCCACTTT. Residues: CASRSVAPSSPLHF.